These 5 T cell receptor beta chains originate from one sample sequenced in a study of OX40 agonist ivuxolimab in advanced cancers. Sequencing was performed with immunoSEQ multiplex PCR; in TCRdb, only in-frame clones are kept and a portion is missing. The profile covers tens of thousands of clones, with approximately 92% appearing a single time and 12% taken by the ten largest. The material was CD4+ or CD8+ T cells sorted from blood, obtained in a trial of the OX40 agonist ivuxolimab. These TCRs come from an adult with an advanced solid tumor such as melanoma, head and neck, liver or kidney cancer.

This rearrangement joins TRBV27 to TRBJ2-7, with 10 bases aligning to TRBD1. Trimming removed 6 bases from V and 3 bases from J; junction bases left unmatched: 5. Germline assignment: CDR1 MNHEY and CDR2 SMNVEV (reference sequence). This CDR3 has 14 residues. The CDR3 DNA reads TGTGCCAGCAGCATCGGGACAGGGGTCTACGAGCAGTACTTC. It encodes CASSIGTGVYEQYF.

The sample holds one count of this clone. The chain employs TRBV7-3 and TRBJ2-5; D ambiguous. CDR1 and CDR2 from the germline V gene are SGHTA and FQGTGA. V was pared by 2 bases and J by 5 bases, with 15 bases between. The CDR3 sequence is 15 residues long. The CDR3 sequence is CASSLRADALETQYF. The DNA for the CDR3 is TGTGCCAGCAGCTTACGGGCAGACGCGCTGGAGACCCAGTACTTC.

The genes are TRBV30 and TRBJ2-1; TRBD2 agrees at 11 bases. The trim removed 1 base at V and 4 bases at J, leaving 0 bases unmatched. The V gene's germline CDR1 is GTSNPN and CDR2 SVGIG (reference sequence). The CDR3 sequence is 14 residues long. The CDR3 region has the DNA TGTGCCTGGAGTGGACTAGCGGGGTACAATGAGCAGTTCTTC. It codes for CAWSGLAGYNEQFF.

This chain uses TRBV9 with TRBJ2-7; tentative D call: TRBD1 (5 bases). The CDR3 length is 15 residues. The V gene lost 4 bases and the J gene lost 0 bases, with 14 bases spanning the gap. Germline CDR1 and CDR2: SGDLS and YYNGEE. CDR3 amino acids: CASSQTPGFSYEQYF. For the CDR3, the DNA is TGTGCCAGCAGCCAAACCCCAGGGTTCTCCTACGAGCAGTACTTC.

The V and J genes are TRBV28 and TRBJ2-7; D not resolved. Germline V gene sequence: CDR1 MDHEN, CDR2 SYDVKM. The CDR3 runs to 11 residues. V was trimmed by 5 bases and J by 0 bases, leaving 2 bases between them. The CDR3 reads CASSTSYEQYF. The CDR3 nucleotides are TGTGCCAGCAGTACCTCCTACGAGCAGTACTTC.